This TCR beta chain was documented in a study of breast tumors, draining lymph nodes, adjacent tissues. This clonotype is labeled medium-sized. Trimming cost V 1 base and J 8 bases; bases outside gene matches: 7. Germline CDR1 reads KGHDR; CDR2 reads SFDVKD. There are 15 residues in the CDR3. One entry per CDR3 protein, called by TCRdb with MiXCR from the multiplex PCR reads. The sample carries around 17,000 distinct CDR3 sequences, roughly 45% recorded once. The source of this sequence is a female donor with breast cancer. Some clones in this sample may be carry-over from other donors' samples. Sequenced input: tumor-adjacent breast tissue. The J gene is TRBJ2-3, the V gene TRBV24-1; 8 bases are shared with TRBD1. The CDR3 region is CATSDFQGAKGTQYF. In DNA form, the CDR3 reads TGTGCCACCAGTGATTTTCAGGGGGCGAAGGGTACGCAGTATTTT.